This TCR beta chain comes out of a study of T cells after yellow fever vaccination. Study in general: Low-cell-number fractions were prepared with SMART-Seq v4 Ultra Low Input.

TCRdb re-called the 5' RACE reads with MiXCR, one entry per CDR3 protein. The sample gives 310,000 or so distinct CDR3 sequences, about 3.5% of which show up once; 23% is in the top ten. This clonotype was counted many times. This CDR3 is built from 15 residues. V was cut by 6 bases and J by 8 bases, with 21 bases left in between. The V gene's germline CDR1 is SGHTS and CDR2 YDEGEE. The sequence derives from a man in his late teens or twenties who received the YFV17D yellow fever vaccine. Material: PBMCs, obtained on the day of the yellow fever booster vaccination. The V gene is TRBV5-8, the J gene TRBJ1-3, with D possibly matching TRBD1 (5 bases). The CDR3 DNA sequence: TGTGCCAGCACCCAAGAAGGGGTTTTGGGACACACCATATATTTT. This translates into CASTQEGVLGHTIYF.